One sample yielded the 11 T cell receptor beta chains listed below, sequenced in a study of CD8+CD57+ T cells in acquired aplastic anemia. According to the study, genomic DNA was the template for TCR beta VDJ and CDR3 profiling. Each CDR3 protein is one row after TCRdb ran MiXCR on the reads. Among some 190,000 distinct CDR3 sequences listed, around 45% were seen once. Sequenced material: sorted CD4+, CD8+, or CD8+CD57+ T cells (not recorded which) from PBMCs. These receptors all stem from a human donor in good health.

The chain links TRBV6-6 to TRBJ2-1, with TRBD2 matching over 10 bases. The CDR3 has 14 residues. The V gene's germline CDR1 is MNHNY and CDR2 SVGAGI (reference sequence). The trim removed 0 bases at V and 7 bases at J, leaving 0 bases unmatched. CDR3: CASSYSSGRNEQFF. In nucleotides, the CDR3 is TGTGCCAGCAGTTACTCTAGCGGGAGGAATGAGCAGTTCTTC.

This clonotype was seen repeatedly, ten times or more. The V call is TRBV19, the J call TRBJ2-7, with no clear D. Per germline, CDR1 LNHDA and CDR2 SQIVND (reference sequence). The ends were cut back, 1 base at V and 3 bases at J, with 13 bases in the middle. The CDR3 contains 15 residues. The CDR3 DNA sequence: TGTGCCAGTAGTATAGCTTGGGGTAGTGGCTACGAGCAGTACTTC. It specifies CASSIAWGSGYEQYF.

The rearrangement links TRBV29-1 to TRBJ2-7; a weak D match, TRBD1 (7 bases). V lost 4 bases to trimming and J lost 0 bases, with 10 bases between them. Germline V gene lookup returns CDR1 SQVTM and CDR2 ANQGSEA. The CDR3 is 13 amino acids. CDR3 sequence (DNA): TGCAGCGTTGGGCAGGGGGGCTCCTACGAGCAGTACTTC. Translated, it gives CSVGQGGSYEQYF.

This rearrangement joins TRBV20-1 to TRBJ2-1, with a tentative D call TRBD2 (6 bases). CDR1 and CDR2 (germline): DFQATT, SNEGSKA (reference sequence). The CDR3 is 15 amino acids. The V end lost 3 bases, the J end lost 4 bases, and 16 bases lay between the germline ends. CDR3 loop: CSASDGLATYNEQFF. The CDR3 coding sequence is TGCAGTGCTAGTGATGGGCTAGCGACTTACAATGAGCAGTTCTTC.

The chain couples TRBV24-1 to TRBJ2-6; 7 bases agree with TRBD1. The CDR3 loop spans 15 amino acids. With V trimmed by 6 bases and J by 0 bases, 1 base remained unmatched. Germline V CDR1 and CDR2: KGHDR, SFDVKD. CDR3 bases: TGTGCCACCAGTACAGGGGTCTCTGGGGCCAACGTCCTGACTTTC. This encodes CATSTGVSGANVLTF.

V usage is TRBV29-1 and J usage is TRBJ2-7, with D perhaps given as TRBD1 or TRBD2 (6 bases each). The germline V gene encodes CDR1 SQVTM and CDR2 ANQGSEA. Trimming cost V 5 bases and J 2 bases, with 13 bases left between them. The CDR3 length is 13 residues. The CDR3 loop reads CSVRTAGAYEQYF. CDR3 coding DNA: TGCAGCGTTAGGACAGCGGGCGCCTACGAGCAGTACTTC.

The rearrangement links TRBV28 to TRBJ1-2, with D maybe TRBD1 (6 bases). The germline V gene has CDR1 MDHEN and CDR2 SYDVKM. Trimming removed 2 bases at V and 8 bases at J, with 15 bases between. The length of the CDR3 is 14 residues. This CDR3 is CASSLMGRRGGYTF. The CDR3 DNA follows: TGTGCCAGCAGTTTAATGGGCCGGAGGGGGGGCTACACCTTC.

This clonotype was counted at least ten times. V is TRBV19 and J is TRBJ1-1, with D possibly being TRBD1 (5 bases). Germline CDR1 reads LNHDA; CDR2 reads SQIVND (reference sequence). CDR3 length: 14 residues. V gave up 8 bases and J gave up 6 bases, with 19 bases separating them. CDR3 DNA sequence: TGTGCCAGTTCCCAGGGCCAGCAGCGCGCTGAAGCTTTCTTT. Translation gives CASSQGQQRAEAFF.

V gene TRBV2 combines with J gene TRBJ2-1, with D maybe TRBD2 (5 bases). The CDR3 totals 13 residues. The V gene lost 5 bases and the J gene lost 16 bases, with 21 bases spanning the gap. Germline CDR1 is SNHLY and CDR2 is FYNNEI. The CDR3 DNA sequence: TGTGCCAGCAGTCCTCTCACCCGGGAAAGGTTATTCTTC. Translated: CASSPLTRERLFF.

The chain uses TRBV6-1 and TRBJ2-1; 11 bases map to TRBD2. This CDR3 spans 16 amino acids. Unmatched junction bases numbered 3, after V lost 5 bases and J lost 0 bases. The V gene's germline CDR1 is MNHNS and CDR2 SASEGT. CDR3: CASSLTSGSSYNEQFF. For the CDR3, the DNA is TGTGCCAGCAGTCTTACTAGCGGGAGCTCCTACAATGAGCAGTTCTTC.

This clonotype was detected only once. The CDR3 sequence is CASSLGGRSEVYTF. The CDR3, as DNA: TGTGCCAGCAGCTTGGGGGGACGGTCGGAAGTCTACACCTTC. V is TRBV7-9 and J is TRBJ1-2; weak D call: TRBD1 (5 bases). The ends were cut back, 3 bases at V and 10 bases at J, with 18 bases in the middle. The V gene's germline CDR1 is SEHNR and CDR2 FQNEAQ (reference sequence). There are 14 residues in the CDR3. Variable domain in full (rest from reference TRBV7-9 and TRBJ1-2): DTGVSQNPRHKITKRGQNVTFRCDPISEHNRLYWYRQTLGQGPEFLTYFQNEAQLEKSRLLSDRFSAERPKGSFSTLEIQRTEQGDSAMYLCASSLGGRSEVYTFGSGTRLTVV.